Below, 5 T cell receptor beta chains from the same sample are listed, as sequenced in a study of T-cell reconstitution after alpha-beta-depleted transplantation in children. This sample's TCRbeta library carried unique molecular identifier barcodes. TCRdb ran MiXCR on the PCR reads and lists one entry per CDR3 protein. The sample records some 530,000 distinct CDR3 sequences, around 13% being singletons. The specimen was PBMCs from the stem cell graft donor, collected from the stem cell graft. These receptors were obtained from a human donor who donated a stem cell graft to a child with combined immunodeficiency.

This clonotype was found many times. CDR3 region: CATSTGTSGRAEDTQYF. DNA for the CDR3: TGTGCCACCTCGACCGGGACTAGCGGGAGGGCCGAAGATACGCAGTATTTT. This rearrangement joins TRBV24-1 to TRBJ2-3; 16 nucleotides match TRBD2. Germline-derived CDR1 and CDR2 are KGHDR and SFDVKD. The CDR3 sequence is 17 residues long. The V gene end was trimmed by 9 bases and the J gene end by 5 bases; junction bases not matched to a gene: 10.

The rearrangement uses TRBV11-2 and TRBJ2-1; D gene uncertain. Germline V lookup: CDR1 SGHAT, CDR2 FQNNGV. The V end was cut by 0 bases, the J end by 3 bases, with 12 bases between. The CDR3 extends over 16 amino acids. CDR3 nucleotides: TGTGCCAGCAGCTTAGAACGTGGGGTATTCTACAATGAGCAGTTCTTC. It specifies CASSLERGVFYNEQFF.

This clonotype was detected once. This may be a read error, as it is one base from a much larger clone. The conserved final phenylalanine or tryptophan is absent from the CDR3, which likely points to a read error. This rearrangement joins TRBV28 to TRBJ2-5, with D perhaps matching TRBD2 (5 bases). The CDR3 is made up of 14 amino acids. Trimming cost V 6 bases and J 1 base, with 12 bases left between them. Germline CDR1 MDHEN, CDR2 SYDVKM. CDR3 protein: CASSRRRAQETQYS. The CDR3 DNA sequence: TGTGCCAGCAGCCGAAGGCGGGCCCAAGAGACCCAGTACTCC.

This clonotype was seen only a few times. The chain has TRBV7-9 and TRBJ2-1; D gene uncertain. The CDR3 is made up of 14 amino acids. Deletions cut 3 bases from V and 5 bases from J, with 11 bases between. Looked up from germline, CDR1 is SEHNR and CDR2 is FQNEAQ (reference sequence). The CDR3 DNA sequence: TGTGCCAGCAGCTTTAGCACTGTAGACAATGAGCAGTTCTTC. Translated: CASSFSTVDNEQFF.

There are many counts of this clonotype. CDR3 in amino acids: CASMGLAGGNEQFF. CDR3 in DNA: TGTGCCAGCATGGGACTAGCGGGAGGCAATGAGCAGTTCTTC. J is TRBJ2-1 and V is TRBV6-5; 15 bases are a match to TRBD2. Germline V lookup: CDR1 MNHEY, CDR2 SVGAGI. The CDR3 runs 14 residues. Unmatched junction bases numbered 1, after V lost 7 bases and J lost 6 bases.